The 7 T cell receptor beta chains reported below all come from one sample, sequenced in a study of graft-versus-host responses after intestinal transplantation. These receptors' antigens are unknown. Some clones are missing from TCRdb's copy, which holds only in-frame ones; the method was immunoSEQ multiplex PCR. The sample records about 90,000 clones, approximately 92% being singletons. Source: unstimulated CD8+ T cells sorted from spleen or lymph node cells, taken before transplant. The receptors stem from a human donor who was the organ donor for an intestinal transplant.

This rearrangement joins TRBV9 to TRBJ1-2; possible D gene TRBD1, 5 bases. The CDR3 is 14 residues long. The germline CDR1 and CDR2 sequences are SGDLS and YYNGEE. With 0 bases removed from V and 2 bases from J, the gap between germline ends came to 8 bases. The CDR3 nucleotides read TGTGCCAGCAGCGTAGGGGGGGGGAACTATGGCTACACCTTC. Encoded protein: CASSVGGGNYGYTF.

CDR3 protein: CASSYRGVRAGIDEQYF. Here the CDR3 DNA reads TGTGCCAGCAGCTACCGGGGAGTAAGGGCGGGAATAGACGAGCAGTACTTC. This chain connects TRBV7-9 to TRBJ2-7; D is possibly TRBD2 (6 bases). Trimming stripped 4 bases from V and 5 bases from J, with 24 bases between. Germline values: CDR1 SEHNR, CDR2 FQNEAQ (reference sequence). The CDR3 spans 17 residues.

The chain links TRBV5-1 to TRBJ1-2, with a weak D call TRBD1 (5 bases). The CDR3 sequence is 14 residues long. CDR1 is SGHRS, CDR2 YFSETQ, per germline. Trimming shortened V by 2 bases and J by 2 bases, and 10 bases separated the two germline ends. The CDR3 sequence: CASSFSAGNYGYTF. The CDR3 DNA sequence: TGCGCCAGCAGCTTTAGTGCAGGGAACTATGGCTACACCTTC.

The sample holds one count of this clone. The V and J genes are TRBV28 and TRBJ2-7, with D possibly TRBD1 on 5 matching bases. Germline CDR1 reads MDHEN; CDR2 reads SYDVKM. This CDR3 has 12 amino acids. Trimming removed 7 bases at V and 6 bases at J, with 13 bases between. The CDR3 here is CASTLDSAEQYF. The CDR3 region has the DNA TGTGCCAGCACCTTAGACAGTGCCGAGCAGTACTTC. Drawing the rest from reference TRBV28 and TRBJ2-7, the complete variable domain is DVKVTQSSRYLVKRTGEKVFLECVQDMDHENMFWYRQDPGLGLRLIYFSYDVKMKEKGDIPEGYSVSREKKERFSLILESASTNQTSMYLCASTLDSAEQYFGPGTRLTVT.

This clone was seen only once. The chain carries TRBV2 and TRBJ2-1, with D possibly matching TRBD2 (5 bases). The CDR3 length is 15 residues. Germline CDR1 and CDR2: SNHLY and FYNNEI. V lost 3 bases, J lost 0 bases, and 9 bases lay in between. The CDR3 DNA is TGTGCCAGCAGTGATCCGGACTCCTCCTACAATGAGCAGTTCTTC. This sequence encodes CASSDPDSSYNEQFF.

This clone was found a few times. The gene calls are TRBV5-6 and TRBJ1-5; 9 bases map to TRBD1. From germline, CDR1 is SGHDT and CDR2 YYEEEE. The CDR3 runs 13 residues. J gave up 8 bases and V 4 bases, and 4 bases lay outside the gene matches. CDR3 in DNA: TGTGCCAGCAGCGGACAGGGGTATGAGCCCCAGCATTTT. Its translation: CASSGQGYEPQHF.

V is TRBV27 and J is TRBJ2-3; D possibly corresponds to TRBD1 (6 bases). The V end was cut by 7 bases, the J end by 0 bases, with 11 bases between. The V gene's germline CDR1 is MNHEY and CDR2 SMNVEV (reference sequence). The CDR3 length is 14 residues. For the CDR3, the DNA is TGTGCCAGCAACTTCAGGGGCAGCACAGATACGCAGTATTTT. Translated, it gives CASNFRGSTDTQYF.